The 32 T cell receptor beta chains below were found in one sample sequenced in a study of shared clonotypes between healthy human individuals. The assay was immunoSEQ multiplex PCR, and TCRdb's table has in-frame clones only and misses some. The sample has over 2 million clones; 90% to 95% are singletons. The sequenced sample was naive CD4+ T cells sorted from blood. Subset: CD45RA+ positively selected. Source of these receptors: a man between 18 and 35 years old in good health.

This CDR3 reads CASSMWGPNEKLFF. The CDR3 bases are TGTGCCAGTAGTATGTGGGGTCCTAATGAAAAACTGTTTTTT. The chain joins TRBV19 to TRBJ1-4, with D hard to call. CDR3 length equals 14 residues. Germline-derived CDR1 and CDR2 are LNHDA and SQIVND (reference sequence). Between the trimmed V and J ends, which lost 3 bases and 3 bases, there was a span of 8 bases.

This chain connects TRBV27 to TRBJ2-1; D call uncertain. CDR3 length: 15 residues. Trimming took off 3 bases at V and 0 bases at J, with 9 bases between the two ends. Germline V gives CDR1 MNHEY, CDR2 SMNVEV (reference sequence). CDR3 bases: TGTGCCAGCAGTTTGTCGCGAAGCTCCTACAATGAGCAGTTCTTC. This gives the protein CASSLSRSSYNEQFF.

This sequence joins TRBV7-2 and TRBJ1-4; TRBD1 aligns across 7 bases. Unmatched junction bases numbered 10, after V lost 2 bases and J lost 7 bases. Per germline, CDR1 SGHTA and CDR2 FQGNSA. This CDR3 has 16 amino acids. Written as DNA, the CDR3 is TGTGCCAGCAGCTTAAGTTGGACAGGTATAAGTGAAAAACTGTTTTTT. This gives the protein CASSLSWTGISEKLFF.

On this clone itself: Other DNA sequences within the sample encode an identical CDR3. The rearrangement links TRBV5-1 to TRBJ2-2; D remains unclear. V was clipped by 0 bases and J by 5 bases, with 5 bases between them. The CDR3 extends over 13 amino acids. CDR1 is SGHRS and CDR2 is YFSETQ in the germline V gene. The CDR3 DNA follows: TGCGCCAGCAGCTTGGAAGGGACCGGGGAGCTGTTTTTT. As protein: CASSLEGTGELFF.

V gene TRBV12-5 combines with J gene TRBJ2-7; 13 positions agree with TRBD2. Per germline, CDR1 LGHNT and CDR2 FRNRAP. The V gene end was trimmed by 5 bases and the J gene end by 0 bases; junction bases not matched to a gene: 13. The CDR3 is made up of 19 amino acids. CDR3 sequence (DNA): TGTGCTAGTGGTCCCCTCAGACTAGCGGGAGGATGGAGCTCCTACGAGCAGTACTTC. Translating it yields CASGPLRLAGGWSSYEQYF.

The J gene is TRBJ2-7, the V gene TRBV5-8, with D unclear. The CDR3 totals 12 residues. The V gene's germline CDR1 is SGHTS and CDR2 YDEGEE. Trimming pared 1 base from V and 1 base from J, leaving 3 bases between. The CDR3 sequence is CASSLISYEQYF. CDR3 coding DNA: TGTGCCAGCAGCTTGATTTCCTACGAGCAGTACTTC.

This chain connects TRBV2 to TRBJ1-4; 9 bases align to TRBD1. Germline V gives CDR1 SNHLY, CDR2 FYNNEI. The CDR3 consists of 15 residues. Losses at the gene ends were 1 base for V and 5 bases for J; bases not matched to a gene: 2. The CDR3, as DNA: TGTGCCAGCAGTGAAGGCACAGGGGGCAATGAAAAACTGTTTTTT. The encoded protein is CASSEGTGGNEKLFF.

The chain has TRBV6-5 and TRBJ1-5; D unclear. The CDR3 spans 14 residues. CDR1 and CDR2 (germline): MNHEY, SVGAGI. Between the trimmed V and J ends, which lost 4 bases and 4 bases, there was a span of 11 bases. The CDR3 nucleotides read TGTGCCAGCAGTTTTAAGTCGGGGAATCAGCCCCAGCATTTT. It translates to CASSFKSGNQPQHF.

For this clone: A read error may explain this, as a much larger clone is one base away. Other DNA sequences of this sample code for an identical CDR3. V and J are TRBV5-4 and TRBJ1-5; D gene uncertain. Germline CDR1 and CDR2: SGHNT and YYREEE (reference sequence). The V gene lost 0 bases and the J gene lost 6 bases, with 4 bases spanning the gap. The length of the CDR3 is 12 residues. DNA for the CDR3: TGTGCCAGCAGCTTGGTGGGTCAGCCCCAGCATTTT. It is translated as CASSLVGQPQHF. The full variable domain, completed using reference TRBV5-4 and TRBJ1-5, is ETGVTQSPTHLIKTRGQQVTLRCSSQSGHNTVSWYQQALGQGPQFIFQYYREEENGRGNFPPRFSGLQFPNYSSELNVNALELDDSALYLCASSLVGQPQHFGDGTRLSIL.

The chain links TRBV5-1 to TRBJ2-1, with D perhaps matching TRBD2 (6 bases). Trimming stripped 7 bases from V and 7 bases from J, with 18 bases between. Germline loops: CDR1 SGHRS, CDR2 YFSETQ. This CDR3 is 14 amino acids long. The CDR3 protein is CASGVVAGLNEQFF. The CDR3 DNA reads TGCGCCAGCGGCGTCGTCGCGGGATTAAATGAGCAGTTCTTC.

The CDR3 reads CASSTSGGTSYEQYF. DNA for the CDR3: TGTGCCAGCAGTACTAGCGGGGGAACCTCCTACGAGCAGTACTTC. The chain combines TRBV2 with TRBJ2-7; TRBD2 matches at 11 bases. Trimming removed 5 bases from V and 0 bases from J; junction bases left unmatched: 3. The CDR3 has 15 residues. The germline V gene encodes CDR1 SNHLY and CDR2 FYNNEI.

This chain links TRBV7-9 with TRBJ2-2; 9 nucleotides agree with TRBD2. Germline CDR1 reads SEHNR; CDR2 reads FQNEAQ (reference sequence). CDR3 length: 17 residues. V was pared by 5 bases and J by 11 bases, with 18 bases of the junction left unmatched. The CDR3 nucleotides read TGTGCCAGCAGCCCGAAGATCGGACTAGCGCCAACACTAGAGCTGTTTTTT. It codes for CASSPKIGLAPTLELFF.

The rearrangement links TRBV5-1 to TRBJ2-3, with D unclear. Germline CDR1 SGHRS, CDR2 YFSETQ. This CDR3 is built from 14 residues. The V gene lost 4 bases and the J gene lost 4 bases, with 13 bases spanning the gap. The CDR3 loop reads CASSPGTVADTQYF. The CDR3 nucleotides read TGCGCCAGCAGCCCCGGAACGGTCGCAGATACGCAGTATTTT.

The rearrangement joins TRBV29-1 to TRBJ1-2; the D is unclear. The CDR3 loop spans 14 amino acids. Trimming took off 1 base at V and 4 bases at J, with 13 bases between the two ends. Germline V gives CDR1 SQVTM, CDR2 ANQGSEA. The CDR3 is CSVEGQEVTYGYTF. CDR3 DNA: TGCAGCGTTGAAGGTCAGGAGGTGACCTATGGCTACACCTTC. Combining the CDR3 with reference TRBV29-1 and TRBJ1-2 gives the whole variable domain SAVISQKPSRDICQRGTSLTIQCQVDSQVTMMFWYRQQPGQSLTLIATANQGSEATYESGFVIDKFPISRPNLTFSTLTVSNMSPEDSSIYLCSVEGQEVTYGYTFGSGTRLTVV.

The chain links TRBV9 to TRBJ2-7, with TRBD2 matching 9 bases. The CDR3 runs 15 residues. V trimming: 4 bases; J trimming: 5 bases; junction bases outside the gene matches: 10. Germline values: CDR1 SGDLS, CDR2 YYNGEE. The CDR3 here is CASSPWVAGADEQYF. The CDR3, as DNA: TGTGCCAGCAGCCCCTGGGTAGCGGGGGCCGACGAGCAGTACTTC.

The chain couples TRBV4-3 to TRBJ2-4, with 10 bases aligning to TRBD1. Germline V lookup: CDR1 LGHNA, CDR2 YSLEER. The CDR3 has 15 amino acids. V lost 0 bases and J lost 6; bases outside the gene matches: 2. CDR3 bases: TGCGCCAGCAGCCAAGATGGGACAGGGGTAAACATTCAGTACTTC. This codes for CASSQDGTGVNIQYF.

The V call is TRBV27, the J call TRBJ1-2; 7 bases map to TRBD1. J gave up 7 bases and V 3 bases, and 8 bases lay outside the gene matches. The germline gives CDR1 MNHEY, CDR2 SMNVEV (reference sequence). The CDR3 extends over 14 amino acids. The CDR3 bases are TGTGCCAGCAGTTTGAGAGGGGACAGCTCTGGCTACACCTTC. It encodes CASSLRGDSSGYTF.

This chain connects TRBV4-2 to TRBJ2-1, with D maybe TRBD2 (5 bases). The CDR3 extends over 16 amino acids. Trimming stripped 2 bases from V and 6 bases from J, with 17 bases between. Germline lookup yields CDR1 LGHNA and CDR2 YNFKEQ. CDR3 sequence (DNA): TGTGCCAGCAGCCAACCCCGCACTAGTTCTCCCAATGAGCAGTTCTTC. Its protein product is CASSQPRTSSPNEQFF.

This clone was seen a single time. This sequence joins TRBV6-5 and TRBJ1-2; 8 positions match TRBD1. Trimming at V came to 0 bases and at J to 8 bases, leaving 8 bases not matched to a gene. This CDR3 has 15 amino acids. Per the germline V gene, CDR1 is MNHEY and CDR2 is SVGAGI. This CDR3 is CASSYSWQGALGYTF. DNA for the CDR3: TGTGCCAGCAGTTACTCGTGGCAGGGGGCCTTGGGCTACACCTTC.

The CDR3, as DNA: TGTGCCAGCAGCTTAGAGGCCCGGGGGCGGCTTGGCTACACCTTC. Its translation is CASSLEARGRLGYTF. The chain uses TRBV7-9 and TRBJ1-2; TRBD1 is a possible D gene (6 bases). V gave up 1 base and J gave up 7 bases, with 16 bases separating them. This CDR3 region has 15 residues. CDR1 and CDR2 from the germline V gene are SEHNR and FQNEAQ (reference sequence).

The chain recombines TRBV9 with TRBJ2-3; 12 positions agree with TRBD2. CDR1 is SGDLS and CDR2 is YYNGEE in the germline V gene. The V gene end was trimmed by 3 bases and the J gene end by 6 bases; junction bases not matched to a gene: 11. CDR3 size: 17 residues. The CDR3 is CASSGGSSGRAVDTQYF. The CDR3 nucleotides read TGTGCCAGCAGCGGAGGGTCTAGCGGGAGGGCCGTTGATACGCAGTATTTT.

This clone was detected only once. The rearrangement links TRBV11-2 to TRBJ2-2; D may correspond to TRBD1 or TRBD2 (5 bases each). Trimming removed 5 bases from V and 3 bases from J, with 13 bases in between. Germline V gene lookup returns CDR1 SGHAT and CDR2 FQNNGV. The CDR3 sequence is 15 residues long. In DNA, the CDR3 is TGTGCCAGCAGCACCATCCAGGGAGACACCGGGGAGCTGTTTTTT. Translating it yields CASSTIQGDTGELFF.

The chain has TRBV5-1 and TRBJ2-7, with D possibly TRBD1 on 6 matching bases. The CDR3 sequence is 13 residues long. V was pared by 4 bases and J by 4 bases, with 12 bases between. Germline values: CDR1 SGHRS, CDR2 YFSETQ. CDR3 region: CASSPGHIYEQYF. CDR3 nucleotide sequence: TGCGCCAGCAGCCCGGGACATATATACGAGCAGTACTTC.

This rearrangement joins TRBV2 to TRBJ2-7, with TRBD2 matching 9 bases. CDR1 is SNHLY and CDR2 is FYNNEI in the germline V gene. V was pared by 0 bases and J by 3 bases, with 6 bases of the junction left unmatched. The CDR3 is 16 residues long. CDR3 sequence (DNA): TGTGCCAGCAGTGAAGCGCGGCTAGCGGGGATCTACGAGCAGTACTTC. Amino acid sequence: CASSEARLAGIYEQYF. Together with reference TRBV2 and TRBJ2-7, the CDR3 gives the full variable domain: EPEVTQTPSHQVTQMGQEVILRCVPISNHLYFYWYRQILGQKVEFLVSFYNNEISEKSEIFDDQFSVERPDGSNFTLKIRSTKLEDSAMYFCASSEARLAGIYEQYFGPGTRLTVT.

The chain employs TRBV2 and TRBJ1-2; TRBD1 is a possible D gene (5 bases). The length of the CDR3 is 14 residues. The V end was cut by 8 bases, the J end by 0 bases, with 13 bases between. In germline, CDR1 is SNHLY, CDR2 FYNNEI. The CDR3 loop reads CASLTDTANYGYTF. CDR3 bases: TGTGCCAGCTTGACAGACACAGCTAACTATGGCTACACCTTC.

The chain combines TRBV7-9 with TRBJ2-1; 10 bases agree with TRBD2. V shed 3 bases and J 9 bases; nucleotides not matched to a gene: 17. Germline CDR1 SEHNR, CDR2 FQNEAQ (reference sequence). The CDR3 totals 18 residues. CDR3 coding DNA: TGTGCCAGCAGCTTTTCCGGCCGGGGAGCTAGCGGGAGTAGTGAGCAGTTCTTC. Translated, it gives CASSFSGRGASGSSEQFF.

The J gene is TRBJ1-6, the V gene TRBV27; D might be TRBD1 (6 bases). This CDR3 region has 17 residues. The germline V gene encodes CDR1 MNHEY and CDR2 SMNVEV (reference sequence). Deletions cut 6 bases from V and 9 bases from J, with 24 bases between. CDR3 nucleotides: TGTGCCAGCAGGCCTAAGGTGGGGGGGCCGCGGGGTTCACCCCTCCACTTT. Its protein is CASRPKVGGPRGSPLHF.

This chain uses TRBV7-2 with TRBJ2-1, with 10 bases lining up with TRBD1. Germline lookup yields CDR1 SGHTA and CDR2 FQGNSA. This CDR3 region has 19 residues. Trimming took 1 base from V and 0 from J; bases not matched to a gene: 9. CDR3 residues: CASSLVRTGGLSSYNEQFF. The CDR3 DNA follows: TGTGCCAGCAGCTTAGTTCGGACAGGGGGATTAAGCTCCTACAATGAGCAGTTCTTC.

This chain joins TRBV2 and TRBJ1-4, with D unclear. CDR1 and CDR2 from the germline V gene are SNHLY and FYNNEI. V gave up 0 bases and J gave up 13 bases, with 12 bases separating them. The length of the CDR3 is 13 residues. The CDR3 DNA is TGTGCCAGCAGTGAAGCGCCGAAGACATTACTGTTTTTT. It specifies CASSEAPKTLLFF.

The genes are TRBV19 and TRBJ2-7, with D possibly TRBD2 on 6 matching bases. Deletions cut 5 bases from V and 6 bases from J, with 11 bases between. The CDR3 sequence is 12 residues long. Per germline, CDR1 LNHDA and CDR2 SQIVND (reference sequence). As DNA, the CDR3 is TGTGCCAGTAGTTTCATGGGGGGCGAGCAGTACTTC. Its protein product is CASSFMGGEQYF.

The chain recombines TRBV7-3 with TRBJ2-3; D is unresolved. From germline, CDR1 is SGHTA and CDR2 FQGTGA. Trimming left V 5 bases short and J 6 bases short, with 12 bases between. The CDR3 spans 13 residues. Here the CDR3 DNA reads TGTGCCAGCAGCCAGCGCATCCTGGATACGCAGTATTTT. Protein sequence: CASSQRILDTQYF.

The chain joins TRBV6-5 to TRBJ1-1; D is unresolved. This CDR3 has 14 amino acids. V was cut by 2 bases and J by 8 bases, with 15 bases left in between. The V gene's germline CDR1 is MNHEY and CDR2 SVGAGI. This chain's CDR3 is CASSYPSPMGEAFF. In nucleotides, the CDR3 is TGTGCCAGCAGTTACCCCTCCCCTATGGGGGAAGCTTTCTTT.